Sequencing of this T cell receptor (beta chain) was carried out in a study of blood T cell repertoires in COVID-19 (dated by TCRdb to 2020 to 2022). Regarding the study in general: The collaborator samples originated in the United States, Italy and Spain and spanned the acute and convalescent phases of COVID-19. The material from the prospective study consisted of cDNA or gDNA derived from T cells, B-cell-depleted T cells, or PBMCs. Subjects who had been exposed to COVID-19, were actively infected with it, or had recovered from it provided the deeply sampled blood TCRbeta repertoires that made up the dataset. A freely available public database, intended as a resource for researchers studying the immune response to SARS-CoV-2, is where the repertoires were released. The samples were drawn from the first 160 participants of the ongoing ImmuneRACE study and from 950 to 1,500 subjects provided by 6 global collaborators. Nearly every sample came with metadata listing a de-identified subject ID, COVID-19 status, age in years and sex. Where available, HLA class I and class II types were taken from metadata supplied by the sample provider and were not determined by assay-based typing.

The immunoSEQ Assay, a bias-controlled multiplex PCR, was used to amplify TCRbeta CDR3 regions from genomic DNA. From the authors' description of their analysis: Within the assay, amplification of reference gene primers was used to estimate how many nucleated cells each sample contained. Sequence reads were collapsed and filtered to measure the absolute abundance of every unique TCRbeta CDR3 rearrangement. Productive Simpson clonality was computed per sample as the square root of Simpson's diversity index over productive rearrangements. Drawn from immuneACCESS, this table holds only the in-frame rearrangements with V and J called that TCRdb kept. Clones are partly lost; checked studies trace under half to an unresolved V gene and leave the rest unexplained. The D gene and trimming were derived from the DNA, and the V and J assignments and clone size from that table. The sample table contains around 26,000 clones; only one count was recorded for about 92% of them. Together, the top ten hold approximately 2% of the sample.

Paper-wide results and their limitations: How much clinical and demographic metadata was included differed by source and by participant, and the metadata was provided uncurated.

With regard to this clone: This clone's antigen is unknown. Per-base quality was not reported, and no clone a single base away is much larger than it.

Each collaborating institution followed its own protocols to collect whole blood in K2EDTA tubes. Collaborator samples were shipped for TCRbeta analysis as frozen whole blood, isolated PBMCs, or DNA extracted from either sample type. A distance of 13 bases separates the germline ends of V and J, which lose 5 bases and 1 base respectively. As encoded in the germline V gene, CDR1 is SGHRS while CDR2 is YFSETQ. There are 14 amino acids in the CDR3, from cysteine to phenylalanine inclusive. Solely the CDR3 DNA is kept, with 42 bases framed from the first base. This clonotype originated in a human donor in a cohort sampled during active COVID-19. This chain joins TRBV5-1 to TRBJ2-7; the D gene is perhaps TRBD2, from 6 matching bases. Sample: peripheral blood. The CDR3 in this case is CASSRDRGSYEQYF. In nucleotide form, the sequence is TGCGCCAGCAGTCGGGACCGGGGGTCCTACGAGCAGTACTTC.